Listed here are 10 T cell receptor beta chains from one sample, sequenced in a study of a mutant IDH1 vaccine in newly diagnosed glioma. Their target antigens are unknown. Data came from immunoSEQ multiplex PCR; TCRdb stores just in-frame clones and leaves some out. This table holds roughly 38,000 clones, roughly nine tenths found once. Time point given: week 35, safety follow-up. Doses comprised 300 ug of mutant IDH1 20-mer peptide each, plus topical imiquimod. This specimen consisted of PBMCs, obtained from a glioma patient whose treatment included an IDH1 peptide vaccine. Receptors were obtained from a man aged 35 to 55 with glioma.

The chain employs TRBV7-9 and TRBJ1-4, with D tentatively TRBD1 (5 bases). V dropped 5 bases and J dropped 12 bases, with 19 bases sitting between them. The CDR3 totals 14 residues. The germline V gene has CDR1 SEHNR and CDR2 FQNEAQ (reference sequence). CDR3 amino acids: CASSPGLGVPELFF. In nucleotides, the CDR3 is TGTGCCAGCAGCCCGGGTCTGGGGGTTCCTGAACTGTTTTTT.

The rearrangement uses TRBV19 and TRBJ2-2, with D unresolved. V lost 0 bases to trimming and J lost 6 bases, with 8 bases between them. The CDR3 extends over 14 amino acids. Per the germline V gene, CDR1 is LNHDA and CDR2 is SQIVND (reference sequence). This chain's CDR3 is CASSIDKGAGELFF. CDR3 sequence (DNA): TGTGCCAGTAGTATAGATAAGGGCGCCGGGGAGCTGTTTTTT.

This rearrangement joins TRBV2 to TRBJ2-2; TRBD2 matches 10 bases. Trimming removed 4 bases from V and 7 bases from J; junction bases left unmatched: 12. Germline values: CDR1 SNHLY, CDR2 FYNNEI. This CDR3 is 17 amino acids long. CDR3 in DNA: TGTGCCAGCAGTGGAGGTAGCGGGGGGTTCTATAGCGGGGAGCTGTTTTTT. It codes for CASSGGSGGFYSGELFF.

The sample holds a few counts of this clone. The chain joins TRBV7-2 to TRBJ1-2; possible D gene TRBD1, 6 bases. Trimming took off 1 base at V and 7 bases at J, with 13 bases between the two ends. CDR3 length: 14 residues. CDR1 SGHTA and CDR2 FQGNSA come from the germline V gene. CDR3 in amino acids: CASSLGSGGSGYTF. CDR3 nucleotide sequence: TGTGCCAGCAGCTTAGGATCGGGGGGCAGTGGCTACACCTTC. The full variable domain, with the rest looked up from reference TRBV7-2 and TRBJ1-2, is GAGVSQSPSNKVTEKGKDVELRCDPISGHTALYWYRQSLGQGLEFLIYFQGNSAPDKSGLPSDRFSAERTGGSVSTLTIQRTQQEDSAVYLCASSLGSGGSGYTFGSGTRLTVV.

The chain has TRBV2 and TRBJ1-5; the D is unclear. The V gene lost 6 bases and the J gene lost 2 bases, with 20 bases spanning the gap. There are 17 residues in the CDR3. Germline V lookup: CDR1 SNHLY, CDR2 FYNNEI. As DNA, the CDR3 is TGTGCCAGCAGCAGACACACTACCTCGTTGCGCAATCAGCCCCAGCATTTT. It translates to CASSRHTTSLRNQPQHF.

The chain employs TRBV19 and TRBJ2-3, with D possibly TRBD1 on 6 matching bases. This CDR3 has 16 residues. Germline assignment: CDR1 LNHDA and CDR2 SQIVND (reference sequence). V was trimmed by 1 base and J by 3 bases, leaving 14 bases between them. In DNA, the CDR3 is TGTGCCAGTAGTATAGGATCGGCCAGGGGAACAGATACGCAGTATTTT. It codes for CASSIGSARGTDTQYF.

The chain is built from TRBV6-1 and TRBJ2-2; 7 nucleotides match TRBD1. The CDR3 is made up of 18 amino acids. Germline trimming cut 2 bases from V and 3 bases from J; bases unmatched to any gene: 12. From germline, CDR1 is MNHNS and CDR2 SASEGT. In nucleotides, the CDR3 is TGTGCCAGCAGTGAACGAAAGGGGGCGCGACTTTACACCGGGGAGCTGTTTTTT. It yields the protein CASSERKGARLYTGELFF.

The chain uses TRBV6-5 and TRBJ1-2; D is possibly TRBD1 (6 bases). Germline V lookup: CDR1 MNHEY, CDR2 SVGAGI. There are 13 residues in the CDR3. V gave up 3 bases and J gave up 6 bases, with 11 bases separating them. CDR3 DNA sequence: TGTGCCAGCAGTTATGATGGGGGCGATGGCTACACCTTC. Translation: CASSYDGGDGYTF.

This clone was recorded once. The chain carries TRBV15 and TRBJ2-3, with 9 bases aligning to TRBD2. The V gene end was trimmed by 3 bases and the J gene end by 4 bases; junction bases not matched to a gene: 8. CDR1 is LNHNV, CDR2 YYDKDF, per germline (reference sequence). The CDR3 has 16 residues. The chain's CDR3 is CATSRGSGRSADTQYF. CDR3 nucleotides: TGTGCCACCAGCAGGGGGAGCGGGAGGAGCGCAGATACGCAGTATTTT.

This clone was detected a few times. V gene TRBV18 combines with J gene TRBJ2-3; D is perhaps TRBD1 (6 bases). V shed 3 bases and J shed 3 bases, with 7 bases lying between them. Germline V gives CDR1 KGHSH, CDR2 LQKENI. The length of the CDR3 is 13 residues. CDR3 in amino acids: CASSPGQTDTQYF. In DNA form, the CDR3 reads TGTGCCAGCTCACCTGGACAGACAGATACGCAGTATTTT.